This is a list of T cell receptor beta chains from one sample in a study of shared clonotypes between healthy human individuals. Profiling relied on immunoSEQ multiplex PCR, and the TCRdb table lists in-frame clones only, not all of them. The repertoire has 550,000 to 600,000 clones, roughly 72% of them found once; the top ten carry around 13%. The sequenced sample was PBMCs. The receptors here all came from a middle-aged woman in good health. Some clones in this sample may be carry-over from other donors' samples. Each CDR3 is given without its conserved first and last residue.

TRBJ2-1 | TRBV29-1 | SVSGTPYNEQF
TRBJ1-5 | TRBV5-1 | ASSSDGSNQPQH
NA | TRBV25-1 | ASSELRGRFYEQY
TRBJ2-1 | TRBV5-5 | ASSYIGSGVNEQF
TRBJ1-1 | TRBV28 | ASRERRPTEAF
TRBJ1-1 | TRBV5-4 | ASSIRGKNTEAF
TRBJ2-3 | TRBV6-5 | ASSLGDSTDTQY
TRBJ1-1 | TRBV10-3 | AISETGRDTEAF
TRBJ2-1 | TRBV7-3 | ASSSRRPSGYNEQF
TRBJ1-5 | TRBV28 | ASRLQLRWQPQH
TRBJ2-1 | TRBV5-1 | ASTQFGAKNEQF
TRBJ2-1 | TRBV10-1 | ASSESGSVNEQF
TRBJ1-1 | TRBV5-6 | ASSFWGAGTEAF
TRBJ1-5 | TRBV6-1 | ASSEGPQH
TRBJ2-7 | TRBV10-3 | AISESLAGAGSNGLQY
TRBJ1-5 | TRBV14 | ASSQEGDSGNQPQH
TRBJ2-1 | TRBV15 | ATSREREGRREQF
TRBJ2-1 | TRBV30 | AWSGGISYNEQF
TRBJ2-1 | TRBV5-1 | ASSLEAGGPYNEQF
TRBJ1-2 | TRBV7-2 | ASSLITTVAKST
TRBJ2-2 | TRBV28 | ASSPPTSGYSGELF
TRBJ2-2 | TRBV5-1 | ASSSGGAWTGELF
TRBJ1-1 | TRBV28 | ASSSRGLSTEAF
TRBJ2-1 | TRBV11-2 | ASSLDHLDEQF
TRBJ1-1 | TRBV6-7 | ASSMGQPDTEAF
TRBJ2-1 | TRBV5-1 | ASSGTSTAYNEQF
TRBJ2-5 | TRBV7-2 | ASSFEKEETQY
TRBJ2-2 | TRBV11-2 | ASRPAGEYTGELF
TRBJ1-1 | TRBV29-1 | SVDRGLNTEAF
TRBJ2-3 | TRBV4-1 | ASSRMPGTDTQY
TRBJ2-3 | TRBV4-2 | ASSQYIGSTDTQY
TRBJ2-5 | TRBV7-8 | ASSSPLLQDQY
TRBJ2-7 | TRBV9 | ASSSRSSYEQY
TRBJ1-2 | TRBV2 | ASSWDGHYGYT
TRBJ1-5 | TRBV2 | ASSEWGRPDLYQPQH
TRBJ2-7 | TRBV28 | ASSTSTGGRYEQY
TRBJ2-1 | TRBV28 | ASSPPGTAANEQF
TRBJ2-1 | TRBV11-3 | ASSQASRDEQF
TRBJ1-3 | TRBV29-1 | SALEGSSGNTIY
TRBJ2-7 | TRBV6-4 | ASCAFMSAGLYEQY
TRBJ1-5 | TRBV28 | ARGEMGQPQH
TRBJ1-1 | TRBV11-2 | ASSFGTGLLNTEAF
TRBJ2-7 | TRBV2 | ASSDRQGGYEQY
TRBJ2-3 | TRBV5-1 | ASSFIAGGSDTQY
TRBJ1-5 | TRBV30 | AWSVAQVSNQPQH
TRBJ2-7 | TRBV27 | ASSLLDRGVHEQY
TRBJ1-5 | TRBV7-6 | ASSLLYGRNQPQH
TRBJ2-4 | TRBV5-4 | ASSRRGTEYLAKNIQY
TRBJ2-3 | TRBV5-1 | ASSWGTGDTDTQY
TRBJ2-7 | TRBV10-1 | ASSASSYEQY
TRBJ2-1 | TRBV7-3 | ASSLFPSGNEQF